These 7 T cell receptor beta chains share one sample of origin, sequenced in a study of cytomegalovirus exposure and HLA in healthy donors. In the PCR, 60 Vbeta and 13 Jbeta primers were used. TCRdb's copy holds only in-frame clones and misses some; the assay was immunoSEQ multiplex PCR. The sample records 95,000 to 150,000 clones, 75% to 90% being singletons. Material for sequencing was PBMCs. The source is a man younger than 45 in good health and CMV-seronegative.

The V call is TRBV5-4, the J call TRBJ2-3; D possibly corresponds to TRBD2 (6 bases). CDR3 length equals 17 residues. Germline lookup yields CDR1 SGHNT and CDR2 YYREEE (reference sequence). With 3 bases removed from V and 1 base from J, the gap between germline ends came to 18 bases. In DNA form, the CDR3 reads TGTGCCAGCAGCTATCGACTAGTCAACTTGGGCACAGATACGCAGTATTTT. This sequence encodes CASSYRLVNLGTDTQYF.

The CDR3 loop reads CASSAGFGEAFF. The CDR3 DNA follows: TGTGCCAGCAGCGCAGGGTTCGGTGAAGCTTTCTTT. V is TRBV2 and J is TRBJ1-1; tentative D call: TRBD1 (5 bases). The CDR3 spans 12 residues. Germline V CDR1 and CDR2: SNHLY, FYNNEI. V dropped 6 bases and J dropped 7 bases, with 12 bases sitting between them.

The V gene is TRBV7-8, the J gene TRBJ2-5; D perhaps matches TRBD1 (5 bases). Germline V lookup: CDR1 SGHVS, CDR2 FQNEAQ. The CDR3 sequence is 15 residues long. Trimming shortened V by 4 bases and J by 4 bases, and 16 bases separated the two germline ends. CDR3 sequence (DNA): TGTGCCAGCAGCTCCCACAGGTTAGGGGCAGAGACCCAGTACTTC. Amino acid sequence: CASSSHRLGAETQYF.

The V gene is TRBV18, the J gene TRBJ2-3; D is undetermined. Germline-derived CDR1 and CDR2 are KGHSH and LQKENI. V dropped 3 bases and J dropped 2 bases, with 12 bases sitting between them. This CDR3 comprises 15 residues. CDR3 protein: CASSPPARPTDTQYF. In DNA, the CDR3 is TGTGCCAGCTCACCGCCAGCTAGGCCCACAGATACGCAGTATTTT.

The gene calls are TRBV7-8 and TRBJ2-5; TRBD1 is a possible D gene (5 bases). Germline V CDR1 and CDR2: SGHVS, FQNEAQ. The CDR3 has 15 residues. V lost 1 base, J lost 7 bases, and 16 bases lay in between. CDR3: CASSLGRQAQGTQYF. DNA for the CDR3: TGTGCCAGCAGCTTAGGTCGCCAGGCCCAGGGGACCCAGTACTTC.

This rearrangement joins TRBV5-1 to TRBJ2-6, with D perhaps TRBD1 (6 bases). CDR1 is SGHRS and CDR2 is YFSETQ in the germline V gene. Between the trimmed V and J ends, which lost 1 base and 0 bases, there was a span of 17 bases. The CDR3 length is 19 residues. The CDR3 nucleotides read TGCGCCAGCAGCTTGTGGCGCCTCGGACAGTCCTCTGGGGCCAACGTCCTGACTTTC. Translation: CASSLWRLGQSSGANVLTF.

Regarding this clone: The junction departs from germline at one end; a sequencing error may be responsible. The chain combines TRBV6-1 with TRBJ2-6, with 8 bases identical to TRBD2. CDR1 and CDR2 (germline): MNHNS, SASEGT. The CDR3 has 13 amino acids. The CDR3 loop reads CASAPGGANGLTF. The CDR3 DNA reads as TGTGCCAGCGCCCCGGGGGGGGCCAACGGCCTGACTTTC.